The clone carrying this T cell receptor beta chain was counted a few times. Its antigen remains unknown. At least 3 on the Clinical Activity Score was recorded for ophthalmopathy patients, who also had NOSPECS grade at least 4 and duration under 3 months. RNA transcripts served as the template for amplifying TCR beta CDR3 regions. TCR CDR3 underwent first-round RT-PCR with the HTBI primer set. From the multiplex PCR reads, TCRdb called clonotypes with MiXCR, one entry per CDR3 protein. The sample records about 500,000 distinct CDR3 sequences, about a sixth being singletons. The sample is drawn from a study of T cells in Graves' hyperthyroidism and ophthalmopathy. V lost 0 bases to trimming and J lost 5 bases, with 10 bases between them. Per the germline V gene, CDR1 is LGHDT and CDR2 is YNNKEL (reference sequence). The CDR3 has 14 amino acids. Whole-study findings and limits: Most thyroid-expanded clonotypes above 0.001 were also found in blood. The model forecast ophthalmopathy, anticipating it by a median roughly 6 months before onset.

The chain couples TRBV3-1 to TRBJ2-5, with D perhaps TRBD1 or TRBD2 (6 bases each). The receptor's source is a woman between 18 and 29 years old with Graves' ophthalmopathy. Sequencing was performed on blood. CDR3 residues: CASSQEGGRETQYF. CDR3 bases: TGTGCCAGCAGCCAAGAGGGGGGCCGGGAGACCCAGTACTTC.